This T cell receptor (beta chain) was sequenced for a study of T-cell memory formation after mild COVID-19. This CDR3 contains 15 residues. The J segment lost 6 bases and the V segment lost 8 bases, leaving 10 bases of the junction unmatched. Germline V CDR1 and CDR2: SGHNT, YENEEA. Points from the study as a whole: Contracting clones from day 15 to 85 had balanced CD4/CD8; later expanders favoured CD4+.

In regard to this clonotype: Its matching antigen is unknown.

TCRdb re-called the 5' RACE reads with MiXCR, one entry per CDR3 protein. The sample has around 370,000 distinct CDR3 sequences, roughly 21% seen once. The sequencing input was PBMCs or a T cell subset sorted from them (not recorded which). The chain couples TRBV11-3 to TRBJ1-6, with 7 bases that match TRBD1. The TCR originated in an adult woman who had mild COVID-19 (a few samples of this study predate the infection). Cell type and time point are not known. The CDR3 nucleotides are TGTGCCAGCCGGGGGACAGCGACGGGTAATTCACCCCTCCACTTT. Translation gives CASRGTATGNSPLHF.